This T cell receptor (beta chain) was identified during a study of T cell changes during pregnancy in multiple sclerosis. This CDR3 is 16 amino acids long. Germline loops: CDR1 SGHRS, CDR2 YFSETQ. After removal of 2 bases from V and 3 bases from J, the junction contained 7 bases not matched to a gene. Produced via immunoSEQ multiplex PCR; TCRdb's table is partial and in-frame only. The repertoire holds 30,000 or so clones, under 95% seen once, with 0.43% in the top ten. The V gene is TRBV5-1, the J gene TRBJ2-3, with 9 bases aligning to TRBD1. Material: CD4+ T cells from peripheral blood mononuclear cells, obtained after pregnancy. This TCR was recovered from a female donor with multiple sclerosis, enrolled in a pregnancy study. CDR3 in DNA: TGCGCCAGCAGCTTTGCCAGGGACAGGGTTACAGATACGCAGTATTTT. It codes for CASSFARDRVTDTQYF.